This T cell receptor beta chain was profiled in a study of blood T cell repertoires in COVID-19. Study-level background: Samples taken during acute and convalescent COVID-19 were collected in the United States, Italy and Spain. T cells, B-cell-depleted T cells, or PBMCs provided the cDNA or gDNA that served as material.

CDR3 length: 13 residues. V gave up 7 bases and J gave up 10 bases, with 14 bases separating them. CDR1 SNHLY and CDR2 FYNNEI come from the germline V gene. In the original processing: Reference gene primer amplification gave estimated nucleated cell counts. This table comes from immunoSEQ multiplex PCR, and its TCRdb copy is limited to in-frame clones, with some not included. Clonal size and the V and J genes are those of that table, whereas D and trimming came from the DNA. The table records over 65,000 clones, 80% to 85% of them present only once. The receptor was isolated from a human donor in a cohort sampled during active COVID-19. Source material: peripheral blood. V is TRBV2 and J is TRBJ1-6; no reliable D call. CDR3 in DNA: TGTGCCAGCAAATCCGGGGAATACTCACCCCTCCACTTT. This encodes CASKSGEYSPLHF.